This T cell receptor (beta chain) was sequenced in a study of beta chain features in type 1 diabetes. Per donor, one heparinised blood draw averaged roughly 120 mL. By way of CD45RO/CCR7/CD25/CD127/CD95/CD27, the CD4+ regulatory, stem cell-like memory, central memory and naive cells were sorted. The germline V gene has CDR1 SGHDT and CDR2 YYEEEE. V lost 6 bases and J lost 8, with 17 bases in between. The CDR3 contains 14 residues. This clone has just a few counts. The antigen remains unidentified. Study-wide findings and caveats: Relative to healthy donors, patients appeared to have naive, central memory and Treg TCRB repertoires that were more similar. There was a moderate but significant shortening of TCRB CDR3s in all four CD4+ subsets of Type 1 diabetes patients.

Sequenced material consisted of expressed TCRB transcripts (all of the isolated RNA was reverse transcribed). Assay used: immunoSEQ multiplex PCR; TCRdb lists only in-frame clones, some missing. The sample shows 140,000 or so clones, more than 10% of them seen only once. Sequencing was performed on central memory CD4+ T cells from blood. The chain is built from TRBV5-6 and TRBJ1-4; D not resolved. The clonotype originates from a young man with type 1 diabetes. The CDR3 loop is CASTPRSAREKLFF. CDR3 coding DNA: TGTGCCAGCACCCCTCGGAGCGCGAGGGAAAAACTGTTTTTT.